Below, one T cell receptor (beta chain) is given with its context. Clones were read by immunoSEQ multiplex PCR, and TCRdb kept only the in-frame ones, dropping some. The sample lists 11,000 to 15,000 clones, 30% to 40% occurring once. The germline V gene has CDR1 SGHDT and CDR2 YYEEEE. The CDR3 spans 15 residues. Trimming stripped 6 bases from V and 0 bases from J, with 15 bases between. The sample is drawn from a study of graft-versus-host responses after intestinal transplantation. Each mixed lymphocyte reaction held around 200,000 CFSE-labeled responders and around 200,000 irradiated violet-dye-labeled stimulators.

The source material was alloreactive CD8+ T cells from a mixed lymphocyte reaction culture, sampled before intestinal transplant. The sample's subset: CFSE-low proliferating T cells sorted from roughly 6-day pre-transplant mixed lymphocyte reaction (GvH or HvG direction). The receptor's source is a human patient who received an intestinal transplant. The V gene is TRBV5-6, the J gene TRBJ1-2; D is ambiguous. CDR3 in DNA: TGTGCCAGCATGGGAGTCCCGGGAGCTAACTATGGCTACACCTTC. Translating it yields CASMGVPGANYGYTF.